Sequencing of this T cell receptor (beta chain) was carried out in a study of CD4 T cells in relation to SARS-CoV-2 and coronaviruses. For the study at large: After roughly 11 days of antigen culture, PBMC TCR beta CDR3s were sequenced. Convalescent patients were fewer than ten males and a few females; two were Hispanic. Patient ages ranged from 21 to 72, median 38.

With respect to this clone: As yet, its antigen is unknown.

Germline V gene sequence: CDR1 SGHAT, CDR2 FQDESV (reference sequence). V lost 5 bases and J 2 bases, leaving 9 bases between the germline ends. The length of the CDR3 is 13 residues. Survey-level TCR-beta sequencing used DNA from CEF-cultured naive and memory CD4+ T cells. Assay: immunoSEQ multiplex PCR; the TCRdb copy retains only in-frame clones and omits some. The table records about 39,000 clones, about four fifths of them present only once. This TCR was recovered from an adult with COVID-19. Source material: naive CD4+ T cells from PBMCs, cultured in vitro. Sample subset: naive CD4+ T cells isolated by negative enrichment. The chain joins TRBV11-1 to TRBJ2-5, with a weak D call TRBD2 (5 bases). CDR3 amino acids: CASSVSDQETQYF. Here the CDR3 DNA reads TGTGCCAGCAGCGTTAGCGATCAAGAGACCCAGTACTTC.